What follows are 7 T cell receptor beta chains derived from one specimen sequenced in a study of cytomegalovirus exposure and HLA in healthy donors. A multiplex PCR was run with 60 Vbeta primers and 13 Jbeta primers. Clones were sequenced by immunoSEQ multiplex PCR, and TCRdb holds only the in-frame ones, with some missing. The profile shows about 190,000 clones, around three quarters of them singletons. The source material was PBMCs. The receptors were sampled from a woman aged 18-29 years in good health and CMV-seronegative.

The chain is built from TRBV28 and TRBJ1-1; 8 nucleotides align to TRBD1. V lost 6 bases to trimming and J lost 4 bases; unmatched junction nucleotides: 4. Germline V gives CDR1 MDHEN, CDR2 SYDVKM. This CDR3 has 13 residues. CDR3 DNA sequence: TGTGCCAGCAGGGGCGACAGGGGCACTGAAGCTTTCTTT. Protein product: CASRGDRGTEAFF.

V gene TRBV29-1 combines with J gene TRBJ1-2, with 8 bases that match TRBD1. The CDR3 extends over 12 amino acids. The trim removed 6 bases at V and 8 bases at J, leaving 8 bases unmatched. CDR1 is SQVTM, CDR2 ANQGSEA, per germline. CDR3 DNA sequence: TGCAGCGTCGCCAACAGGGGGGACGGCTACACCTTC. Its translation: CSVANRGDGYTF.

The chain joins TRBV9 to TRBJ2-2; 9 positions match TRBD2. CDR1 and CDR2 from the germline V gene are SGDLS and YYNGEE. Trimming at V came to 1 base and at J to 0 bases, leaving 1 base not matched to a gene. The CDR3 has 16 amino acids. The CDR3 loop is CASSVLAGANTGELFF. The CDR3 DNA reads as TGTGCCAGCAGCGTATTAGCGGGGGCGAACACCGGGGAGCTGTTTTTT.

The chain links TRBV6-1 to TRBJ2-4, with 9 bases matching TRBD2. The CDR3 runs to 16 residues. V lost 3 bases to trimming and J lost 11 bases; unmatched junction nucleotides: 14. The V gene's germline CDR1 is MNHNS and CDR2 SASEGT. In DNA form, the CDR3 reads TGTGCCAGCAGTGAGTCTCTCGCTAGCGGGGCTTTTTTTCAGTACTTC. This translates into CASSESLASGAFFQYF.

The chain is built from TRBV10-3 and TRBJ2-7; 7 bases line up with TRBD2. The CDR3 contains 12 residues. V trimming: 9 bases; J trimming: 7 bases; junction bases outside the gene matches: 9. Germline V gene lookup returns CDR1 ENHRY and CDR2 SYGVKD. CDR3 nucleotide sequence: TGTGCCATAAGAGGACTAGTAGGTGAGCAGTACTTC. Its protein product is CAIRGLVGEQYF.

The V gene is TRBV28, the J gene TRBJ1-3; possibly TRBD1 for D (5 bases). Between the trimmed V and J ends, which lost 6 bases and 2 bases, there was a span of 11 bases. The CDR3 runs to 14 residues. Germline CDR1 is MDHEN and CDR2 is SYDVKM. The CDR3 sequence: CASSFDRAGNTIYF. In DNA, the CDR3 is TGTGCCAGCAGCTTCGACAGAGCTGGAAACACCATATATTTT. The full variable domain, with the rest looked up from reference TRBV28 and TRBJ1-3, is DVKVTQSSRYLVKRTGEKVFLECVQDMDHENMFWYRQDPGLGLRLIYFSYDVKMKEKGDIPEGYSVSREKKERFSLILESASTNQTSMYLCASSFDRAGNTIYFGEGSWLTVV.

This CDR3 is CATSRRTGGSEQFF. CDR3 nucleotide sequence: TGTGCCACCAGCAGACGGACAGGGGGCTCTGAGCAGTTCTTC. The gene calls are TRBV15 and TRBJ2-1, with TRBD1 matching 11 bases. V shed 2 bases and J 9 bases; nucleotides not matched to a gene: 3. Germline CDR1 LNHNV, CDR2 YYDKDF (reference sequence). CDR3 length: 14 residues.